A selection of T cell receptor beta chains follows, all from one sample in a study of stem cell transplantation in POMP-related autoinflammatory disease. The protocol was immunoSEQ multiplex PCR, while the TCRdb copy is restricted to in-frame clones and leaves out a portion. The sample has roughly 8,900 clones; 88% are singletons. The source material was CD8+ T cells from PBMCs, sampled after stem cell transplantation. The receptors originated from a human patient with POMP-related autoinflammation and immune dysregulation (PRAID). Certain T cells may be donor cells from the graft. Each CDR3 is given with its conserved first and last residue. The order of the fields is CDR3 DNA, CDR3 protein, CDR3 length, V gene, J gene, D gene, clone size. A D gene is named only where the DNA matches it firmly. Clone size, where shown, is once, few, many, or a class for clones that have expanded.

cdr3_nt: TGTGCCAGCAGTTTATCCCCCACCGCTGAAGCTTTCTTT
cdr3_aa: CASSLSPTAEAFF
cdr3_length: 13
v_call: TRBV28
j_call: TRBJ1-1
d_call: NA
clone_size: NA

cdr3_nt: TGTGCCAGCAGCCTACGACATTTTGGGCTGAATGAGCAGTTCTTC
cdr3_aa: CASSLRHFGLNEQFF
cdr3_length: 15
v_call: TRBV14
j_call: TRBJ2-1
d_call: NA
clone_size: NA

cdr3_nt: TGTGCCAGCAGCCCCCTCGGCGCATACAATGAGCAGTTCTTC
cdr3_aa: CASSPLGAYNEQFF
cdr3_length: 14
v_call: TRBV7-9
j_call: TRBJ2-1
d_call: NA
clone_size: NA

cdr3_nt: TGTGCCTGGAGTGTACGGGGGGACGGCGGCTACACCTTC
cdr3_aa: CAWSVRGDGGYTF
cdr3_length: 13
v_call: TRBV30
j_call: TRBJ1-2
d_call: NA
clone_size: NA

cdr3_nt: TGTGCCAGCAGTGAATCGACAGCGCTTAATTCACCCCTCCACTTT
cdr3_aa: CASSESTALNSPLHF
cdr3_length: 15
v_call: TRBV25-1
j_call: TRBJ1-6
d_call: NA
clone_size: NA

cdr3_nt: TGTGCCAGCAGTGAGTCAGGGTACACCGGGGAGCTGTTTTTT
cdr3_aa: CASSESGYTGELFF
cdr3_length: 14
v_call: TRBV2
j_call: TRBJ2-2
d_call: NA
clone_size: NA

cdr3_nt: TGTGCCAGCAGTAACCTCAGGGATGAGAACACTGAAGCTTTCTTT
cdr3_aa: CASSNLRDENTEAFF
cdr3_length: 15
v_call: TRBV6-5
j_call: TRBJ1-1
d_call: NA
clone_size: once

cdr3_nt: TGTGCCAGCAGTGATGGTAGCTCCTACAATGAGCAGTTCTTC
cdr3_aa: CASSDGSSYNEQFF
cdr3_length: 14
v_call: TRBV6-1
j_call: TRBJ2-1
d_call: NA
clone_size: NA

cdr3_nt: TGTGCCAGCAGGCCTCAGGTCCCCGGGGAGCTGTTTTTT
cdr3_aa: CASRPQVPGELFF
cdr3_length: 13
v_call: TRBV6-2/TRBV6-3
j_call: TRBJ2-2
d_call: NA
clone_size: NA

cdr3_nt: TGTGCCAGCAGCTTTTTTTTTCCCCACAGGGTTTTTGACAAAAACATTCAGTACTTC
cdr3_aa: CASSFFFPHRVFDKNIQYF
cdr3_length: 19
v_call: TRBV6-4
j_call: TRBJ2-4
d_call: NA
clone_size: NA

cdr3_nt: TGTGCCAGCAGCCCAGACACTAGCGGGAGTTCCTACGAGCAGTACTTC
cdr3_aa: CASSPDTSGSSYEQYF
cdr3_length: 16
v_call: TRBV4-2
j_call: TRBJ2-7
d_call: TRBD2
clone_size: once

cdr3_nt: TGTGCCAGCAGCTTCTCGCAGGGAGAGATGAACACTGAAGCTTTCTTT
cdr3_aa: CASSFSQGEMNTEAFF
cdr3_length: 16
v_call: TRBV7-6
j_call: TRBJ1-1
d_call: NA
clone_size: NA

cdr3_nt: TGTGCCACCAGCAGAGAGTTGGGGTTTTGGGGGACCGGGGAGCTGTTTTTT
cdr3_aa: CATSRELGFWGTGELFF
cdr3_length: 17
v_call: TRBV15
j_call: TRBJ2-2
d_call: NA
clone_size: NA

cdr3_nt: TGCGCCAGCAGCTACAGGGCCCTGAACACTGAAGCTTTCTTT
cdr3_aa: CASSYRALNTEAFF
cdr3_length: 14
v_call: TRBV5-1
j_call: TRBJ1-1
d_call: NA
clone_size: once

cdr3_nt: TGCGCCAGCACCCCGGGGGCGGGAGGGCCGACAGATACGCAGTATTTT
cdr3_aa: CASTPGAGGPTDTQYF
cdr3_length: 16
v_call: TRBV5-1
j_call: TRBJ2-3
d_call: TRBD2
clone_size: NA

cdr3_nt: TGTGCCTGGAGTGCCGGACAGGGCGGGAATTCACCCCTCCACTTT
cdr3_aa: CAWSAGQGGNSPLHF
cdr3_length: 15
v_call: TRBV30
j_call: TRBJ1-6
d_call: TRBD1
clone_size: NA

cdr3_nt: TGTGCCAGTAGCTCAGGACAGGGTGGTCAGCCCCAGCATTTT
cdr3_aa: CASSSGQGGQPQHF
cdr3_length: 14
v_call: TRBV19
j_call: TRBJ1-5
d_call: TRBD1
clone_size: NA

cdr3_nt: TGTGCCAGCAGTTTTGTCTCGACGGCCAACTCCCTCCACTTT
cdr3_aa: CASSFVSTANSLHF
cdr3_length: 14
v_call: TRBV27
j_call: TRBJ1-6
d_call: NA
clone_size: NA

cdr3_nt: TGTGCCAGCAGTTTACAAAAGGACAGGGGATTCGACACTGAAGCTTTCTTT
cdr3_aa: CASSLQKDRGFDTEAFF
cdr3_length: 17
v_call: TRBV27
j_call: TRBJ1-1
d_call: TRBD1
clone_size: NA

cdr3_nt: TGTGCCACCAGCACCACTAGCGGGAATTGGTGGCAGTACTTC
cdr3_aa: CATSTTSGNWWQYF
cdr3_length: 14
v_call: TRBV15
j_call: TRBJ2-7
d_call: TRBD2
clone_size: NA

cdr3_nt: TGTGCCAGCAGTTGGACCGAGGGACTAGCCGGCGATGAGCAGTTCTTC
cdr3_aa: CASSWTEGLAGDEQFF
cdr3_length: 16
v_call: TRBV6-5
j_call: TRBJ2-1
d_call: TRBD2
clone_size: large

cdr3_nt: TGTGCCAGCAGCCGTATCGGGACAGGGCGGGAGACCCAGTACTTC
cdr3_aa: CASSRIGTGRETQYF
cdr3_length: 15
v_call: TRBV13
j_call: TRBJ2-5
d_call: TRBD1
clone_size: NA

cdr3_nt: TGTGCCAGCAGTTACGGGGGGAACTATGGCTACACCTTC
cdr3_aa: CASSYGGNYGYTF
cdr3_length: 13
v_call: TRBV6-5
j_call: TRBJ1-2
d_call: NA
clone_size: few

cdr3_nt: TGTGCCAGTAGTATATATGGCAGCTCTGGAAACACCATATATTTT
cdr3_aa: CASSIYGSSGNTIYF
cdr3_length: 15
v_call: TRBV19
j_call: TRBJ1-3
d_call: NA
clone_size: NA

cdr3_nt: TGTGCCAGTAGTATGTACGGGAATCAGCCCCAGCATTTT
cdr3_aa: CASSMYGNQPQHF
cdr3_length: 13
v_call: TRBV19
j_call: TRBJ1-5
d_call: NA
clone_size: NA

cdr3_nt: TGTGCCAGCAGCTTAACCTCCGGGGAGCTGTTTTTT
cdr3_aa: CASSLTSGELFF
cdr3_length: 12
v_call: TRBV7-3
j_call: TRBJ2-2
d_call: NA
clone_size: NA

cdr3_nt: TGTGCCAGCAGCAAAGTGTCAGGACTAGCGGGAAATAACGGCTACGAGCAGTACTTC
cdr3_aa: CASSKVSGLAGNNGYEQYF
cdr3_length: 19
v_call: TRBV21-1
j_call: TRBJ2-7
d_call: NA
clone_size: NA

cdr3_nt: TGTGCCAGCAGCCAATGGGGCAGTGATCAGCCCCAGCATTTT
cdr3_aa: CASSQWGSDQPQHF
cdr3_length: 14
v_call: TRBV16
j_call: TRBJ1-5
d_call: NA
clone_size: few

cdr3_nt: TGTGCCAGCAGTCCCCAGGGGCCACCGAACACTGAAGCTTTCTTT
cdr3_aa: CASSPQGPPNTEAFF
cdr3_length: 15
v_call: TRBV2
j_call: TRBJ1-1
d_call: NA
clone_size: NA

cdr3_nt: TGTGCCAGCTCACCGGACAGGGGTAATAATTCACCCCTCCACTTT
cdr3_aa: CASSPDRGNNSPLHF
cdr3_length: 15
v_call: TRBV18
j_call: TRBJ1-6
d_call: TRBD1
clone_size: few

cdr3_nt: TGCGCCAGCAGCCAAGGGGGGTTCCCCATCTCTGGGGCCAACGTCCTGACTTTC
cdr3_aa: CASSQGGFPISGANVLTF
cdr3_length: 18
v_call: TRBV4-1
j_call: TRBJ2-6
d_call: NA
clone_size: NA

cdr3_nt: TGTGCCAGCAGCAGCAACAGGAGGCGGAACCCAGACTATGGCTACACCTTC
cdr3_aa: CASSSNRRRNPDYGYTF
cdr3_length: 17
v_call: TRBV21-1
j_call: TRBJ1-2
d_call: NA
clone_size: NA

cdr3_nt: TGTGCCAGCAGCCCGATTGGGCGAGAGACCCAGTACTTC
cdr3_aa: CASSPIGRETQYF
cdr3_length: 13
v_call: TRBV7-9
j_call: TRBJ2-5
d_call: NA
clone_size: NA

cdr3_nt: TGCAGCGTTGAAATAGGGCCTGGTGAAGCTTTCTTT
cdr3_aa: CSVEIGPGEAFF
cdr3_length: 12
v_call: TRBV29-1
j_call: TRBJ1-1
d_call: NA
clone_size: NA

cdr3_nt: TGTGCCAGCAGTCCCTGGGACGGAACAACCTACGAGCAGTACTTC
cdr3_aa: CASSPWDGTTYEQYF
cdr3_length: 15
v_call: TRBV27
j_call: TRBJ2-7
d_call: NA
clone_size: NA

cdr3_nt: TGTGCCAGCAGTGAAGGCTGGGGGAGTACTGAAGCTTTCTTT
cdr3_aa: CASSEGWGSTEAFF
cdr3_length: 14
v_call: TRBV2
j_call: TRBJ1-1
d_call: NA
clone_size: NA

cdr3_nt: TGTGCCAGTCGGGCTAGCGTAACAGATACGCAGTATTTT
cdr3_aa: CASRASVTDTQYF
cdr3_length: 13
v_call: TRBV19
j_call: TRBJ2-3
d_call: NA
clone_size: NA

cdr3_nt: TGCAGCGTCGTGAGGGAAAATACGCAGTATTTT
cdr3_aa: CSVVRENTQYF
cdr3_length: 11
v_call: TRBV29-1
j_call: TRBJ2-3
d_call: NA
clone_size: NA

cdr3_nt: TGCAGCGTTACCGGGTTTGGCACTGAAGCTTTCTTT
cdr3_aa: CSVTGFGTEAFF
cdr3_length: 12
v_call: TRBV29-1
j_call: TRBJ1-1
d_call: NA
clone_size: NA

cdr3_nt: TGTGCCAGCAGCCTCGAGCGGGGCAACACCGGGGAGCTGTTTTTT
cdr3_aa: CASSLERGNTGELFF
cdr3_length: 15
v_call: TRBV13
j_call: TRBJ2-2
d_call: TRBD2
clone_size: NA

cdr3_nt: TGTGCCAGCAGCTGGGGCCTAGGAGGCGAGCAGTACTTC
cdr3_aa: CASSWGLGGEQYF
cdr3_length: 13
v_call: TRBV5-6
j_call: TRBJ2-7
d_call: NA
clone_size: NA

cdr3_nt: TGTGCCAGCAGCTTAACTCAGGGAGCAGATACGCAGTATTTT
cdr3_aa: CASSLTQGADTQYF
cdr3_length: 14
v_call: TRBV7-8
j_call: TRBJ2-3
d_call: NA
clone_size: NA

cdr3_nt: TGTGCCTGGCAAACAGGGGCCCACGAGCAGTACTTC
cdr3_aa: CAWQTGAHEQYF
cdr3_length: 12
v_call: TRBV30
j_call: TRBJ2-7
d_call: TRBD1
clone_size: NA

cdr3_nt: TGTGCCAGCAGTGAAGTGCGGACAGGCGCCTGGTGGGAGCAGTACTTC
cdr3_aa: CASSEVRTGAWWEQYF
cdr3_length: 16
v_call: TRBV6-1
j_call: TRBJ2-7
d_call: TRBD1
clone_size: NA

cdr3_nt: TGTGCCAGCAGCGTAGCGGGCAGCCCTAACTATGGCTACACCTTC
cdr3_aa: CASSVAGSPNYGYTF
cdr3_length: 15
v_call: TRBV9
j_call: TRBJ1-2
d_call: NA
clone_size: NA

cdr3_nt: TGTGCCAGCAGTTTCTTCAATCAGCCCCAGCATTTT
cdr3_aa: CASSFFNQPQHF
cdr3_length: 12
v_call: TRBV28
j_call: TRBJ1-5
d_call: NA
clone_size: few

cdr3_nt: TGCGCCAGCAGCCCCGCCTCGGTCGTTTCCTACACCTTC
cdr3_aa: CASSPASVVSYTF
cdr3_length: 13
v_call: TRBV4-1
j_call: TRBJ1-2
d_call: NA
clone_size: NA

cdr3_nt: TGTGCCTGGGACCTCGGGTTCGCTCCGAATGAGCAGTTCTTC
cdr3_aa: CAWDLGFAPNEQFF
cdr3_length: 14
v_call: TRBV30
j_call: TRBJ2-1
d_call: NA
clone_size: once

cdr3_nt: TGTGCCAGCAGCCAAGCGGAAGAGACCCAGTACTTC
cdr3_aa: CASSQAEETQYF
cdr3_length: 12
v_call: TRBV5-5
j_call: TRBJ2-5
d_call: NA
clone_size: NA

cdr3_nt: TGTGCCAGCAGTAGCTACGAGCAGTACTTC
cdr3_aa: CASSSYEQYF
cdr3_length: 10
v_call: TRBV2
j_call: TRBJ2-7
d_call: NA
clone_size: NA

cdr3_nt: TGTGCCAGTAGTATCTCACAGGGGGCGGCAAATCAGCCCCAGCATTTT
cdr3_aa: CASSISQGAANQPQHF
cdr3_length: 16
v_call: TRBV19
j_call: TRBJ1-5
d_call: TRBD1
clone_size: NA

cdr3_nt: TGTGCCAGCAGCCTCATTAGCGAAACAGATACGCAGTATTTT
cdr3_aa: CASSLISETDTQYF
cdr3_length: 14
v_call: TRBV28
j_call: TRBJ2-3
d_call: NA
clone_size: NA

cdr3_nt: TGTGCCAGCAGCCGGGGTCTCGGCGGACGCTCCCGAGATACGCAGTATTTT
cdr3_aa: CASSRGLGGRSRDTQYF
cdr3_length: 17
v_call: TRBV11-3
j_call: TRBJ2-3
d_call: NA
clone_size: NA

cdr3_nt: TGTGCCAGCAGCCCGCGGGACTCCCGTTATGAGCAGTTCTTC
cdr3_aa: CASSPRDSRYEQFF
cdr3_length: 14
v_call: TRBV9
j_call: TRBJ2-1
d_call: NA
clone_size: NA

cdr3_nt: TGTGCCAGTAGTATTGGGGGGAGTAACTATGGCTACACCTTC
cdr3_aa: CASSIGGSNYGYTF
cdr3_length: 14
v_call: TRBV19
j_call: TRBJ1-2
d_call: NA
clone_size: NA

cdr3_nt: TGTGCCAGCAGCTTGACAGATTACCAAGAGACCCAGTACTTC
cdr3_aa: CASSLTDYQETQYF
cdr3_length: 14
v_call: TRBV7-7
j_call: TRBJ2-5
d_call: NA
clone_size: NA

cdr3_nt: TGTGCCAGCAGAGACCAGGGATTCCAGCATTTT
cdr3_aa: CASRDQGFQHF
cdr3_length: 11
v_call: TRBV2
j_call: TRBJ1-5
d_call: NA
clone_size: NA